This T cell receptor beta chain was recorded in a study of radiotherapy plus CTLA-4 blockade in lung cancer. Study conclusions and caveats: In blood, TCR clones derived from the tumor expanded after radiotherapy plus ipilimumab.

In the case of this clone: The target antigen is unknown.

J was trimmed by 0 bases and V by 0 bases; bases with no gene match: 3. Germline V gene lookup returns CDR1 SGDLS and CDR2 YYNGEE. This CDR3 region has 16 residues. Clones were read by immunoSEQ multiplex PCR, and TCRdb kept only the in-frame ones, dropping some. The repertoire holds tens of thousands of clones, with around 72% as singletons. In chemo-refractory metastatic non-small-cell lung cancer, patients got ipilimumab CTLA-4 blockade together with focal radiation. The receptor was isolated from a human donor with non-small cell lung cancer that progressed on radiotherapy plus ipilimumab. V usage is TRBV9 and J usage is TRBJ2-1, with 7 nucleotides matching TRBD2. Sequencing used peripheral blood, obtained from a patient treated with radiotherapy plus ipilimumab. The CDR3 is CASSVGLADSYNEQFF. In DNA form, the CDR3 reads TGTGCCAGCAGCGTAGGGCTAGCGGACTCCTACAATGAGCAGTTCTTC.